A selection of T cell receptor beta chains follows, all from one sample in a study of shared clonotypes between healthy human individuals. Repertoires were generated with immunoSEQ multiplex PCR, while TCRdb's copy carries only in-frame clones and drops some. The table shows more than 1 million clones, with around 82% occurring only once. Input material: memory CD4+ T cells from PBMCs. The receptors shown here come from a man between 18 and 29 years old in good health. Some clones in this sample may be carry-over from other donors' samples. The CDR3 runs from the conserved cysteine through the conserved F or W. Each record gives: J gene, V gene, clone size, D gene, CDR3 DNA, CDR3 protein. The D gene is left open where the match is weak. Not all rows give a size; the values are once, few, many and, for expanded clones, a class.

J: TRBJ1-2; V: TRBV28; size: once; D: NA; DNA: TGTGCCAGCAGCCATACGACATCAGCTAACTATGGCTACACCTTC; CDR3: CASSHTTSANYGYTF
J: TRBJ2-7; V: TRBV7-3; size: NA; D: TRBD2; DNA: TGTGCCAGCAGCTTAGGGCTAGCGGGAGACGAGCAGTACTTC; CDR3: CASSLGLAGDEQYF
J: TRBJ1-2; V: TRBV9; size: NA; D: NA; DNA: TGTGCCAGCAGCCCAGAAGCTCAATATGGCTACACCTTC; CDR3: CASSPEAQYGYTF
J: TRBJ1-1; V: TRBV25-1; size: NA; D: NA; DNA: TGTGCCAGCAGCCAGACAGGAAGGAACACTGAAGCTTTCTTT; CDR3: CASSQTGRNTEAFF
J: TRBJ2-3; V: TRBV4-1; size: NA; D: NA; DNA: TGCGCCAGCGGGGGAGACTTGCGCACAGATACGCAGTATTTT; CDR3: CASGGDLRTDTQYF
J: TRBJ2-2; V: TRBV11-3; size: NA; D: NA; DNA: TGTGCCAGCAGCCTTGTTGCCGGGGAGCTGTTTTTT; CDR3: CASSLVAGELFF
J: TRBJ2-1; V: TRBV6-1; size: NA; D: TRBD2; DNA: TGTGCCAGCAGTGAAGGTGCGGGACTAGCCTATGAGCAGTTCTTC; CDR3: CASSEGAGLAYEQFF
J: TRBJ1-5; V: TRBV15; size: NA; D: TRBD1; DNA: TGTGCCACCAGCGGAAGACAGGGGGCGGCTCAGCCCCAGCATTTT; CDR3: CATSGRQGAAQPQHF
J: TRBJ2-1; V: TRBV18; size: NA; D: TRBD2; DNA: TGTGCCAGCTCACGTGGACTAGCGGGAGTCGATGAGCAGTTCTTC; CDR3: CASSRGLAGVDEQFF
J: TRBJ1-1; V: TRBV5-6; size: NA; D: TRBD1; DNA: TGTGCCAGCAGCTTGTTAGGGACAGGTAACACTGAAGCTTTCTTT; CDR3: CASSLLGTGNTEAFF
J: TRBJ2-3; V: TRBV2; size: NA; D: NA; DNA: TGTGCCAGCGGAAAAACAGATACGCAGTATTTT; CDR3: CASGKTDTQYF
J: TRBJ1-4; V: TRBV11-2; size: NA; D: TRBD1; DNA: TGTGCCAGCAGCTTAACGGGACAGGGGGAACTGTTTTTT; CDR3: CASSLTGQGELFF
J: TRBJ2-7; V: TRBV5-5; size: NA; D: TRBD2; DNA: TGTGCCAGCAGCTTGGCGGGAGGGCCGGGTGAGCAGTACTTC; CDR3: CASSLAGGPGEQYF
J: TRBJ2-3; V: TRBV7-9; size: NA; D: NA; DNA: TGTGCCAGCGGGCGGGACACAGATACGCAGTATTTT; CDR3: CASGRDTDTQYF
J: TRBJ1-1; V: TRBV2; size: NA; D: NA; DNA: TGTGCCAGCAGGGTCGGACGGGGAGAAGCTTTCTTT; CDR3: CASRVGRGEAFF
J: TRBJ1-1; V: TRBV30; size: NA; D: TRBD1; DNA: TGTGCCTGGAGTGTAATCCTCCCCGGGACAGCGAACACTGAAGCTTTCTTT; CDR3: CAWSVILPGTANTEAFF
J: TRBJ1-3; V: TRBV6-1; size: once; D: NA; DNA: TGTGCCAGCAGAAGATCTGGAAACACCATATATTTT; CDR3: CASRRSGNTIYF
J: TRBJ2-7; V: TRBV5-4; size: NA; D: NA; DNA: TGTGCCAGCAGCCCCCAATCCAGCGGACCCTACGAGCAGTACTTC; CDR3: CASSPQSSGPYEQYF
J: TRBJ2-5; V: TRBV5-1; size: NA; D: NA; DNA: TGCGCCAGCAGCTTGGAGGGTGTTCAAGAGACCCAGTACTTC; CDR3: CASSLEGVQETQYF
J: TRBJ1-2; V: TRBV7-2; size: few; D: TRBD1; DNA: TGTGCCAGCAGTCCCCTGTCCGGGACAGGGAATAGGGGCTACACCTTC; CDR3: CASSPLSGTGNRGYTF
J: TRBJ1-2; V: TRBV5-4; size: NA; D: TRBD1; DNA: TGTGCCAGCAGCTTGGGGGGACAGGACTATGGCTACACCTTC; CDR3: CASSLGGQDYGYTF
J: TRBJ1-3; V: TRBV18; size: NA; D: NA; DNA: TGTGCCAGCTCACCGGATTCACCCTCTGGAAACACCATATATTTT; CDR3: CASSPDSPSGNTIYF
J: TRBJ1-2; V: TRBV27; size: NA; D: NA; DNA: TGTGCCAGCAGTTTAAACGGAAACTATGGCTACACCTTC; CDR3: CASSLNGNYGYTF
J: TRBJ1-5; V: TRBV6-1; size: NA; D: TRBD1; DNA: TGTGCCAGCAGTATTCAGGGGGCACAGCAGCCCCAGCATTTT; CDR3: CASSIQGAQQPQHF
J: TRBJ2-5; V: TRBV2; size: NA; D: NA; DNA: TGTGCCAGCTGTTATCTAGCGTTCCGGGGAGAGACCCAGTACTTC; CDR3: CASCYLAFRGETQYF
J: TRBJ2-5; V: TRBV5-6; size: NA; D: NA; DNA: TGTGCCAGCAGCGCCGGGACTGTACAAGAGACCCAGTACTTC; CDR3: CASSAGTVQETQYF
J: TRBJ1-3; V: TRBV2; size: NA; D: NA; DNA: TGTGCCAGCAGCGGGGGCCAATCTGGCACCATATATTTT; CDR3: CASSGGQSGTIYF
J: TRBJ1-4; V: TRBV6-4; size: NA; D: NA; DNA: TGTGCCGGGATTGGACCTCCCACAACTAATGAAAAACTGTTTTTT; CDR3: CAGIGPPTTNEKLFF
J: TRBJ2-1; V: TRBV5-1; size: NA; D: NA; DNA: TGCGCCAGCAGCGGAAGCGGGCTTAGCTCCTACAATGAGCAGTTCTTC; CDR3: CASSGSGLSSYNEQFF
J: TRBJ2-1; V: TRBV6-5; size: NA; D: NA; DNA: TGTGCCAGCAGTTACTCCCGCGGCTACAATGAGCAGTTCTTC; CDR3: CASSYSRGYNEQFF
J: TRBJ2-5; V: TRBV29-1; size: NA; D: NA; DNA: TGCAGCGTTGCGACGCACCGGGGACCACAAGAGACCCAGTACTTC; CDR3: CSVATHRGPQETQYF
J: TRBJ1-5; V: TRBV19; size: NA; D: NA; DNA: TGTGCCAGTAGTATCTTCAATAGCAATCAGCCCCAGCATTTT; CDR3: CASSIFNSNQPQHF
J: TRBJ2-3; V: TRBV7-9; size: NA; D: NA; DNA: TGTGCCAGCGGGACGGGAGTCGAAGATACGCAGTATTTT; CDR3: CASGTGVEDTQYF
J: TRBJ1-4; V: TRBV19; size: NA; D: TRBD1; DNA: TGTGCCAGTAGGACAGGGGTTTCGCAAGGGCTGTTTTTT; CDR3: CASRTGVSQGLFF
J: TRBJ2-2; V: TRBV28; size: once; D: TRBD1; DNA: TGTGCCAGCAGTTTGGGGACAGGGCGTTTTGGCAACACCGGGGAGCTGTTTTTT; CDR3: CASSLGTGRFGNTGELFF
J: TRBJ1-1; V: TRBV5-1; size: once; D: NA; DNA: TGCGCCAGCAGCTCCGGACGGGTGGGGGCTGAAGCTTTCTTT; CDR3: CASSSGRVGAEAFF
J: TRBJ2-2; V: TRBV6-6; size: once; D: TRBD2; DNA: TGTGCCAGCAGTTACCTAGCGGGAGGGTCCGGGGAGCTGTTTTTT; CDR3: CASSYLAGGSGELFF
J: TRBJ2-7; V: TRBV7-9; size: once; D: NA; DNA: TGTGCCAGCAGCCGCGTTGGGTACGAGCAGTACTTC; CDR3: CASSRVGYEQYF
J: TRBJ2-7; V: TRBV4-3; size: NA; D: NA; DNA: TGCGCCAGCAGCGACACCTTGGAGGTAGGCAAGCAGTACTTC; CDR3: CASSDTLEVGKQYF
J: TRBJ2-1; V: TRBV19; size: NA; D: TRBD2; DNA: TGTGCCAGTACCCCTTTTAGCGGGAGATTCAATGAGCAGTTCTTC; CDR3: CASTPFSGRFNEQFF
J: TRBJ2-3; V: TRBV10-3; size: once; D: NA; DNA: TGTGCCATCAGTGAGTCAAGGGGGGGTGGCACAGATACGCAGTATTTT; CDR3: CAISESRGGGTDTQYF
J: TRBJ2-7; V: TRBV29-1; size: NA; D: NA; DNA: TGCAGCGTCCCCGATCGGCAGGGGCCGTACGAGCAGTACTTC; CDR3: CSVPDRQGPYEQYF
J: TRBJ1-3; V: TRBV7-6; size: NA; D: NA; DNA: TGTGCCAGCAGCTTAGCAGGGGTCGGAAACACCATATATTTT; CDR3: CASSLAGVGNTIYF
J: TRBJ2-5; V: TRBV15; size: NA; D: TRBD2; DNA: TGTGCCACGGGACTAGCCCAAGAGACCCAGTACTTC; CDR3: CATGLAQETQYF
J: TRBJ2-1; V: TRBV6-5; size: NA; D: TRBD1; DNA: TGTGCCAGCAGTTACTCAGGGGGCTACTACAATGAGCAGTTCTTC; CDR3: CASSYSGGYYNEQFF
J: TRBJ1-1; V: TRBV1; size: NA; D: NA; DNA: TGCACCAGCAGCCAAGACAGTGGCGACCGGGCGGACACTGAAGCTTTCTTT; CDR3: CTSSQDSGDRADTEAFF
J: TRBJ1-1; V: TRBV7-3; size: once; D: NA; DNA: TGTGCCAGCAGCTTAACTCCGGGGGGAATGTACACTGAAGCTTTCTTT; CDR3: CASSLTPGGMYTEAFF
J: TRBJ1-1; V: TRBV30; size: few; D: NA; DNA: TGTGCCTGGACCATGGGGGGGTACACTGAAGCTTTCTTT; CDR3: CAWTMGGYTEAFF